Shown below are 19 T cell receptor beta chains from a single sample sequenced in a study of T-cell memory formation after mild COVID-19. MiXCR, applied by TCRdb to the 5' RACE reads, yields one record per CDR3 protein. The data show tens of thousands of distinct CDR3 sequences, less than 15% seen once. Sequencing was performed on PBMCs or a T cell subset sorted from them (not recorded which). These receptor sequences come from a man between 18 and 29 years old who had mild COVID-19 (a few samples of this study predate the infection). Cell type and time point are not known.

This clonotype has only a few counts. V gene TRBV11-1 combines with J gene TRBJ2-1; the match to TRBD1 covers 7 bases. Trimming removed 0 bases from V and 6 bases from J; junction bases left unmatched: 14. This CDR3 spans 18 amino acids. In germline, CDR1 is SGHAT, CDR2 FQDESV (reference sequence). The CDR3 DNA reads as TGTGCCAGCAGCTTAGCTATCATAGCTCGGACAGGAGCCAATGAGCAGTTCTTC. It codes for CASSLAIIARTGANEQFF.

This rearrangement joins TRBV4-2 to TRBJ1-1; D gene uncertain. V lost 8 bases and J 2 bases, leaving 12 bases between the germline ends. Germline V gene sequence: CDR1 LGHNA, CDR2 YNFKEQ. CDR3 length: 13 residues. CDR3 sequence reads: CASRFGRNTEAFF. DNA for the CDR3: TGTGCCAGCCGCTTCGGCCGAAACACTGAAGCTTTCTTT.

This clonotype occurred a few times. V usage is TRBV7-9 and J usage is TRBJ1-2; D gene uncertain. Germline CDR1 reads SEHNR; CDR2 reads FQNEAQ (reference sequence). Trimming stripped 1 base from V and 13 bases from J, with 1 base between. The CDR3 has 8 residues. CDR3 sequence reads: CASSLGTF. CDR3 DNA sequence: TGTGCCAGCAGCTTAGGCACCTTC. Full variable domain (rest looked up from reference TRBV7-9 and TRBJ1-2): DTGVSQNPRHKITKRGQNVTFRCDPISEHNRLYWYRQTLGQGPEFLTYFQNEAQLEKSRLLSDRFSAERPKGSFSTLEIQRTEQGDSAMYLCASSLGTFGSGTRLTVV.

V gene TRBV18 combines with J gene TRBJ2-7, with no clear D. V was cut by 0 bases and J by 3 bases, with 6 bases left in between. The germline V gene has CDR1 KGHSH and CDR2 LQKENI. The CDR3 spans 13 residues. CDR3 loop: CASSPPVNYEQYF. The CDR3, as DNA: TGTGCCAGCTCACCACCGGTTAACTACGAGCAGTACTTC.

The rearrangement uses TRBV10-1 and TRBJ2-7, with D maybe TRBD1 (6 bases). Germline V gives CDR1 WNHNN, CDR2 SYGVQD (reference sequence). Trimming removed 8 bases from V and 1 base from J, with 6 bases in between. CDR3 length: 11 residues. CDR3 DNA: TGCGCCAGCGGGACATCCTACGAGCAGTACTTC. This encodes CASGTSYEQYF.

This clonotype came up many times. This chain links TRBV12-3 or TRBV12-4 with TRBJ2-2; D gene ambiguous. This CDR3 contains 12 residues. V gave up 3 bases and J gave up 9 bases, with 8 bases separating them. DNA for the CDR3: TGTGCCAGCAGTTTTTCGGGTTGGGAGCTGTTTTTT. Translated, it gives CASSFSGWELFF.

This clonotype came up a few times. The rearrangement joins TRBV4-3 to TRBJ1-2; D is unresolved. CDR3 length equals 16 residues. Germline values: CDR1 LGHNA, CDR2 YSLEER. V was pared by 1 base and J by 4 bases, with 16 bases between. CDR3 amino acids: CASSQAASTFSYGYTF. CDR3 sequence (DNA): TGCGCCAGCAGCCAAGCAGCCTCCACTTTTTCCTATGGCTACACCTTC.

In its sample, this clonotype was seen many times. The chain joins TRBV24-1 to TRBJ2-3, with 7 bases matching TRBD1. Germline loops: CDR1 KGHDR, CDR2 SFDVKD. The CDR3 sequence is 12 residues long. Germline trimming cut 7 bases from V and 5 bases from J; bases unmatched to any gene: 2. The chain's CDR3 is CATRGGGDTQYF. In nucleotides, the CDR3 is TGTGCCACCAGAGGGGGCGGAGATACGCAGTATTTT.

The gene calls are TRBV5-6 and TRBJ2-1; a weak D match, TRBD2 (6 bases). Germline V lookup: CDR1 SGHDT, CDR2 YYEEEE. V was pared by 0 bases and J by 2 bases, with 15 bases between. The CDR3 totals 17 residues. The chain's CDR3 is CASSLVGPGVPYNEQFF. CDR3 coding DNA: TGTGCCAGCAGCTTGGTGGGCCCGGGAGTGCCCTACAATGAGCAGTTCTTC. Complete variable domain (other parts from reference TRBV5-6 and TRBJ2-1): DAGVTQSPTHLIKTRGQQVTLRCSPKSGHDTVSWYQQALGQGPQFIFQYYEEEERQRGNFPDRFSGHQFPNYSSELNVNALLLGDSALYLCASSLVGPGVPYNEQFFGPGTRLTVL.

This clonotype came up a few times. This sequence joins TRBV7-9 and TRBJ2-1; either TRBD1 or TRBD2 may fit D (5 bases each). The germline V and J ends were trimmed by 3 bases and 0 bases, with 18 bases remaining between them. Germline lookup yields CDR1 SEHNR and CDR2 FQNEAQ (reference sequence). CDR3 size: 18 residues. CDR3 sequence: CASSFIPPGQSSYNEQFF. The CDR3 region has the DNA TGTGCCAGCAGCTTTATCCCTCCGGGGCAAAGCTCCTACAATGAGCAGTTCTTC.

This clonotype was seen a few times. As DNA, the CDR3 is TGTGCCAGCAGCTGGGCCGGGACCGCTTCCTACGAGCAGTACTTC. It is translated as CASSWAGTASYEQYF. The chain is built from TRBV5-6 and TRBJ2-7; D possibly uses TRBD1 or TRBD2 (5 bases each). Germline CDR1 is SGHDT and CDR2 is YYEEEE. This CDR3 contains 15 residues. V gave up 3 bases and J gave up 1 base, with 14 bases separating them.

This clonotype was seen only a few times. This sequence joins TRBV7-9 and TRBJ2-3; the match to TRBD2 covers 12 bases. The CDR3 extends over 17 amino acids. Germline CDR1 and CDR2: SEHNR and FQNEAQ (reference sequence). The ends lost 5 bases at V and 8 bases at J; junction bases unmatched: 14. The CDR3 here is CASSARTSGTGDGTQYF. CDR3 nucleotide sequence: TGTGCCAGCAGCGCCCGGACTAGCGGGACCGGGGATGGTACGCAGTATTTT.

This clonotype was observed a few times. The CDR3 DNA follows: TGTGCCTGGAGTGGAGGGATAGGCTATGGCTACACCTTC. This gives the protein CAWSGGIGYGYTF. The J gene is TRBJ1-2, the V gene TRBV30; D gene unclear. The germline V and J ends were trimmed by 1 base and 4 bases, with 10 bases remaining between them. Germline V gene sequence: CDR1 GTSNPN, CDR2 SVGIG (reference sequence). This CDR3 region has 13 residues.

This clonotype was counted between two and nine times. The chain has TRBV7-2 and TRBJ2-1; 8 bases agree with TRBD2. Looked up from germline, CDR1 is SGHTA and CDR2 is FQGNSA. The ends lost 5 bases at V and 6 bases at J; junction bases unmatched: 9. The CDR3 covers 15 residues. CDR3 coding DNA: TGTGCCAGCAGCCCTCCCGGACTAGCTGGCAATGAGCAGTTCTTC. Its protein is CASSPPGLAGNEQFF.

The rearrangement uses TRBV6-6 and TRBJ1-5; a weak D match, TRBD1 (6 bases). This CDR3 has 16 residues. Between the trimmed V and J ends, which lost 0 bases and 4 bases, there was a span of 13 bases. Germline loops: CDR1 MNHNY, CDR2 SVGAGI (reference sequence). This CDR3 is CASSYSRGGINQPQHF. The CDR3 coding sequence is TGTGCCAGCAGTTACTCGAGGGGGGGCATTAATCAGCCCCAGCATTTT.

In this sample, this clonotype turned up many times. Written as DNA, the CDR3 is TGTGCCATGGCTAGCGGGGGGGCTCTAGATACGCAGTATTTT. The encoded protein is CAMASGGALDTQYF. V usage is TRBV10-3 and J usage is TRBJ2-3, with TRBD2 identical over 12 bases. Trimming removed 9 bases from V and 5 bases from J; junction bases left unmatched: 6. The germline gives CDR1 ENHRY, CDR2 SYGVKD. This CDR3 contains 14 residues.

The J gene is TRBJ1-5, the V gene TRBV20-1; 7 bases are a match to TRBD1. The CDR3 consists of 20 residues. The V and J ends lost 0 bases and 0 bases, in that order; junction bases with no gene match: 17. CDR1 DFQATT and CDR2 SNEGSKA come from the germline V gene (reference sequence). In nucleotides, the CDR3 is TGCAGTGCTAGAGAGCCCGCCACGGACAGGATAGGGTATAGCAATCAGCCCCAGCATTTT. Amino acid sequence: CSAREPATDRIGYSNQPQHF.

The CDR3 DNA follows: TGTGCCAGCAGTCTACGAGCGGGGGGGGTAACCATTCAGTACTTC. Translated: CASSLRAGGVTIQYF. The V and J genes are TRBV12-3 or TRBV12-4 and TRBJ2-4; the match to TRBD2 covers 10 bases. V lost 5 bases, J lost 9 bases, and 10 bases stayed unmatched. CDR3 length equals 15 residues.

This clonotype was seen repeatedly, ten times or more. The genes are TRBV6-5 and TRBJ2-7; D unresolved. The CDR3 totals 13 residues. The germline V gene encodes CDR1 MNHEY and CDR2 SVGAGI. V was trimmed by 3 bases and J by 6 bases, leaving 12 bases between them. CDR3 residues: CASSYGSVFEQYF. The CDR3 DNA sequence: TGTGCCAGCAGTTATGGGTCCGTTTTCGAGCAGTACTTC.